Listed below are T cell receptor beta chains from one sample, sequenced in a study of cytomegalovirus exposure and HLA in healthy donors. Produced via immunoSEQ multiplex PCR; TCRdb's table is partial and in-frame only. The table has approximately 83,000 clones, 80% seen once. The specimen was PBMCs. These receptors came from a young man in good health and CMV-seronegative. Each CDR3 is given with its conserved first and last residue. The D gene is left open where the match is weak. Only part of the rows carry a size: once, few, many, or a class if the clone is expanded.

j_call v_call clone_size d_call cdr3_nt cdr3_aa
TRBJ1-6 TRBV5-6 NA NA TGTGCCAGCAGCTTGGGGACAGCAAATTCACCCCTCCACTTT CASSLGTANSPLHF
TRBJ2-5 TRBV10-2 NA NA TGCGCCAGCAGTGAGTTGGCTGTGGAGACCCAGTACTTC CASSELAVETQYF
TRBJ1-2 TRBV11-2 once NA TGTGCCAGCAGCCCGGGGGTTGGGGGCTACACCTTC CASSPGVGGYTF
TRBJ1-2 TRBV4-2 NA NA TGTGCCAGCAGCCGGGCGGACTCACAGCCGTCGTATGGCTACACCTTC CASSRADSQPSYGYTF
TRBJ1-1 TRBV6-1 NA NA TGTGCCAGCAGGCGGGTTGACATGAACACTGAAGCTTTCTTT CASRRVDMNTEAFF
TRBJ1-5 TRBV6-5 NA TRBD1 TGTGCCAGCAGTTACTCGGGGACAGTTGGCAATCAGCCCCAGCATTTT CASSYSGTVGNQPQHF
TRBJ2-3 TRBV29-1 NA TRBD2 TGCAGCGTGCGGGGGGGGACCGCGAGCACAGATACGCAGTATTTT CSVRGGTASTDTQYF
TRBJ2-2 TRBV18 NA TRBD2 TGTGCCAGCTCTCTCGGACTAGCGGGGGCCGGGGAGCTGTTTTTT CASSLGLAGAGELFF
TRBJ2-5 TRBV5-1 few NA TGCGCCAGCAGAGTGGGGGCGCGTGAGACCCAGTACTTC CASRVGARETQYF
TRBJ1-1 TRBV29-1 NA TRBD1 TGCAGCGTCGGATATGACAGGGTAGGCACTGAAGCTTTCTTT CSVGYDRVGTEAFF
TRBJ1-5 TRBV7-8 few NA TGTGCCAGCAGCTTCTTCGGGGTCCTGAGTCAGCCCCAGCATTTT CASSFFGVLSQPQHF
TRBJ1-2 TRBV4-2 once NA TGTGCCAGCAGCCAAGATCAGGGGCGCTATGGCTACACCTTC CASSQDQGRYGYTF
TRBJ2-1 TRBV7-2 once TRBD2 TGTGCCAGCAGCTTAGATTTGGGCGGGGGGGCAACCTACAATGAGCAGTTCTTC CASSLDLGGGATYNEQFF
TRBJ2-2 TRBV4-1 NA TRBD1 TGCGCCAGCAGCCAAGATAGTCTCCGGGGACAGGAAAGCACCGGGGAGCTGTTTTTT CASSQDSLRGQESTGELFF
TRBJ1-1 TRBV18 NA NA TGTGCCAGCTCACCAGGACAGCTGAACACTGAAGCTTTCTTT CASSPGQLNTEAFF
TRBJ2-7 TRBV6-6 NA TRBD2 TGTGCCAGCAGTCGGACTAGCGGGGGGCCTTTCTACGAGCAGTACTTC CASSRTSGGPFYEQYF
TRBJ1-3 TRBV5-1 NA NA TGCGCCAGCAGTGCGGGGGCCTCTGGAAACACCATATATTTT CASSAGASGNTIYF
TRBJ1-1 TRBV7-9 NA NA TGTGCCAGCAGCTCCAATGGGGACTCTCACACTGAAGCTTTCTTT CASSSNGDSHTEAFF
TRBJ2-3 TRBV5-1 once NA TGCGCCAGCAGCCTAAGTACGGGCACAGATACGCAGTATTTT CASSLSTGTDTQYF
TRBJ2-5 TRBV10-2 NA TRBD1 TGCGCCAGCAGAGAACAGGGGAAGTGGGAGACCCAGTACTTC CASREQGKWETQYF
TRBJ1-2 TRBV11-2 NA NA TGTGCCAGCAGCTTAGGAGGCTATGGCTACACCTTC CASSLGGYGYTF
TRBJ1-2 TRBV7-3 NA NA TGTGCCAGCAGCTGCTCAGGGGTCTATGGCTACACCTTC CASSCSGVYGYTF
TRBJ2-1 TRBV2 once NA TGTGCCAGCACACAGTACAATGAGCAGTTCTTC CASTQYNEQFF
TRBJ1-3 TRBV18 few NA TGTGCCAGCTCACCACCGGGACGGACTAGTATATTTGAAAACACCATATATTTT CASSPPGRTSIFENTIYF
TRBJ2-1 TRBV4-2 NA NA TGTGCCAGCAGCCAATCCGCCAGCGGCTCCTACAATGAGCAGTTCTTC CASSQSASGSYNEQFF
TRBJ1-5 TRBV19 NA NA TGTGCCAGTAGTACAAGGAGCTATAGCAATCAGCCCCAGCATTTT CASSTRSYSNQPQHF
TRBJ1-2 TRBV5-1 NA NA TGCGCCAGCAGCTTCGCGGGACCCATCAGTAGTGGCTACACCTTC CASSFAGPISSGYTF
TRBJ1-2 TRBV5-6 once NA TGTGCCAGCAGCCTCGCAGGGTTTAACTATGGCTACACCTTC CASSLAGFNYGYTF
TRBJ1-1 TRBV9 few NA TGTGCCAGCAGCGTATCGGGGGACACTGAAGCTTTCTTT CASSVSGDTEAFF
TRBJ2-1 TRBV6-1 once NA TGTGCCAGCAGGCCGGACAGCAAGCAGTTCTTC CASRPDSKQFF
TRBJ2-7 TRBV27 NA NA TGTGCCAGCAGTCCCAGGGACATGTCCTACGAGCAGTACTTC CASSPRDMSYEQYF
TRBJ2-5 TRBV7-9 NA TRBD2 TGTGCCAGCCCCGGGACTAGCGGGGTTCAAGAGACCCAGTACTTC CASPGTSGVQETQYF
TRBJ1-1 TRBV21-1 once NA TGTGCCAGCAGCGAAGAGACAGGGTCCATGAACACTGAAGCTTTCTTT CASSEETGSMNTEAFF
TRBJ1-1 TRBV7-3 NA NA TGTGCCAGCAGCTTGGGGGGAAAAAACACTGAAGCTGTCTTT CASSLGGKNTEAVF
TRBJ2-7 TRBV4-2 NA TRBD1 TGTGCCAGCAGCCCTAGGACAGGGAGGACCTCCTACGAGCAGTACTTC CASSPRTGRTSYEQYF
TRBJ1-4 TRBV11-2 NA NA TGTGCCAGCAGCCTAGACAGGTCCGAAAAACTGTTTTTT CASSLDRSEKLFF
TRBJ1-5 TRBV5-4 few NA NA CASTFGSSTNQPQHF
TRBJ2-3 TRBV9 NA TRBD2 TGTGCCAGCAGCGTAGAGCGGGGATCTAGGGATACGCAGTATTTT CASSVERGSRDTQYF
TRBJ1-2 TRBV6-5 few NA TGTGCCAGCAGCGCGGAAGCTAACTATGGCTACACCTTC CASSAEANYGYTF
TRBJ1-1 TRBV18 few TRBD1 TGTGCCAGCTCACTGGGACAGGCGGGGAGCACTGAAGCTTTCTTT CASSLGQAGSTEAFF
TRBJ2-3 TRBV5-1 once TRBD1 TGCGCCAGCAGCTCCGGACAGGGCCCTTGGGGAGATACGCAGTATTTT CASSSGQGPWGDTQYF
TRBJ2-1 TRBV7-2 NA NA TGTGCCAGCAGCTCAATCCCCGGTGGCGGCAATGAGCAGTTCTTC CASSSIPGGGNEQFF
TRBJ1-2 TRBV27 once NA TGTGCCAGCTCCCAAGGAGGCGGCTACACCTTC CASSQGGGYTF
TRBJ1-2 TRBV27 medium-sized NA TGTGCCAGCCGAACAGGTCCGGACTATGGCTACACCTTC CASRTGPDYGYTF